This TCR beta chain was identified in a study of blood T cell repertoires in COVID-19. Background on the study: Sites across the United States, Italy and Spain contributed samples from acute and convalescent COVID-19. Sample material is recorded as cDNA or gDNA derived from T cells, B-cell-depleted T cells, or PBMCs.

Germline values: CDR1 SGHTS, CDR2 YDEGEE. This CDR3 has 11 residues. The V and J ends lost 3 bases and 15 bases, in that order; junction bases with no gene match: 6. Per the study methods: Reference gene primer amplification yielded estimated nucleated cell counts. Method: immunoSEQ multiplex PCR; TCRdb's copy keeps in-frame clones and lacks some. Clonal size and the V and J genes are those of that table, whereas D and trimming came from the DNA. The table includes some 200,000 clones, 70% to 85% detected once. V gene TRBV5-8 combines with J gene TRBJ2-1, with 7 nucleotides matching TRBD1. Sequences were obtained from peripheral blood. This receptor was identified in a human donor with acute or convalescent COVID-19. The donor label of this sample is uncertain. CDR3 region: CASSSGTATFF. The CDR3 DNA reads as TGTGCCAGCAGCTCCGGGACAGCGACGTTCTTC.